This paragraph reports one T cell receptor beta chain. These data are taken from a study of CD8 T cells in Susac syndrome. V lost 6 bases, J lost 0 bases, and 16 bases lay in between. The CDR3 contains 15 residues. Germline CDR1 is SQVTM and CDR2 is ANQGSEA. Peripheral blood CD8+ and CD4+ T cells were profiled by TCR beta sequencing. The multiple sclerosis controls consisted of treatment-naive patients with relapsing-remitting disease, either stable or active. Bulk CD8+ and CD4+ cells came from magnetic negative isolation; CD8+ TEMRA by FACS. It was with random hexamers that roughly 0.5 to 1 ug RNA was reverse transcribed. Coverage of TCR beta CDR3 amplification by immunoSEQ multiplex PCR extended to 54 Vbeta and 13 Jbeta. TCRdb redid the calling of the immunoSEQ multiplex PCR reads with MiXCR, one entry per CDR3 protein. Of 400,000 or so distinct CDR3 sequences detected, 85% appear once; the ten largest clones hold approximately 0.12%.

This TCR derives from a human donor with multiple sclerosis. The chain has TRBV29-1 and TRBJ2-3; D is perhaps TRBD2 (6 bases). Source material: CD8+ T cells from PBMCs. This CDR3 is CSVASSAPSTDTQYF. CDR3 nucleotides: TGCAGCGTGGCCTCTAGCGCCCCTAGCACAGATACGCAGTATTTT.